This TCR beta chain was identified in a study of blood T cells in healthy people across ages. Study-level findings and limits: Researchers deemed the diversity estimates from one million T cells underestimates.

Roughly 10 milliliters of peripheral blood were drawn from each donor into EDTA-treated tubes. Details on this clonotype: Its matching antigen is unknown.

It was with a sample-barcoded 5' primer and a J-beta primer mix that a second PCR of about 6 to 11 cycles was run. All samples gave at least 3 million CDR3-containing paired-end reads. MiXCR, applied by TCRdb to the 5' RACE reads, yields one record per CDR3 protein. The sample has hundreds of thousands of distinct CDR3 sequences; roughly half are singletons. CDR3 length: 15 residues. Germline V gene lookup returns CDR1 SGHAT and CDR2 FQNNGV. This clonotype was obtained from a woman of 80 years or more in good health. The sample taken for sequencing was blood. The V gene is TRBV11-2, the J gene TRBJ2-5; perhaps TRBD2 as D (5 bases). The J call is doubtful: the DNA matches TRBJ2-1 better. CDR3 coding DNA: TGTGCCAGCAGCCCTAGTGACGACTACCAAGAGACCCAGTTCTTC. Protein: CASSPSDDYQETQFF.